This T cell receptor beta chain emerged from a study of tissue T cells after allogeneic stem cell transplantation. Germline V gives CDR1 SGHND, CDR2 FRSKSL. This CDR3 spans 14 amino acids. V lost 7 bases, J lost 7 bases, and 9 bases stayed unmatched. Measured with immunoSEQ multiplex PCR; TCRdb has only the in-frame clones, and not every one. This table holds around 50,000 clones, 65% to 85% found once. This clone was picked up a small number of times. The gene symbols are mouse symbols. Read data end 1 residue before the CDR3 end; the end is taken from the germline J gene. This TCR came from a pool of C57BL/6 mice in good health. V and J are TRBV15 and TRBJ2-1; 8 bases map to TRBD1. The sequenced material came from sorted cells pooled from one or two spleens. The CDR3 spells CASTSDRVRAEQFF. Incomplete CDR3 DNA: TGTGCCAGCACCTCGGACAGGGTGAGAGCTGAGCAGTTC.